One T cell receptor (beta chain) is described in this entry. Its antigen is unidentified. The sample is drawn from a study of cytomegalovirus exposure and HLA in healthy donors. Turning to the study itself: Unique TCRs from HLA-typed donors, about 85 million of them, were held in an early data release.

Regarding the study as a whole: An ancestry cluster, one associated with Asian ancestry, reportedly showed fewer N-insertions than the 666-donor mean in a later analysis. Common viral pathogens were later found to be apparently linked to several of the most significant clusters.

PCR was performed using 60 Vbeta and 13 Jbeta primers. TCRdb's table, derived via immunoSEQ multiplex PCR, lists solely in-frame clones and lacks some. The sample yields 100,000 to 150,000 clones, around 80% seen once. Sequences were obtained from PBMCs. This receptor was taken from a woman aged 45-60 years in good health and CMV-seropositive.

CDR3 residues: CASRRTGEDNEQFF. The CDR3 DNA follows: TGTGCCAGCAGGAGGACAGGGGAGGACAATGAGCAGTTCTTC. The rearrangement uses TRBV13 and TRBJ2-1, with TRBD1 identical over 9 bases. CDR3 length equals 14 residues. Unmatched junction bases numbered 5, after V lost 6 bases and J lost 5 bases. Germline CDR1 PRHDT, CDR2 FYEKMQ (reference sequence).